The 32 T cell receptor beta chains below come from one sample, sequenced in a study of cytomegalovirus exposure and HLA in healthy donors. The PCR made use of 60 Vbeta and 13 Jbeta primers. Clones were read by immunoSEQ multiplex PCR, and TCRdb kept only the in-frame ones, dropping some. The data contain approximately 250,000 clones, roughly 73% of them singletons. What was sequenced was PBMCs. These receptors all stem from a boy aged 5-17 years in good health and CMV-seronegative.

The chain is built from TRBV11-3 and TRBJ1-2; TRBD1 matches 7 bases. Germline trimming cut 1 base from V and 10 bases from J; bases unmatched to any gene: 6. The germline V gene encodes CDR1 SGHNT and CDR2 YENEEA. The length of the CDR3 is 13 residues. The DNA for the CDR3 is TGTGCCAGCAGCTTAGGCGGACAGGCTCTCTACACCTTC. As protein: CASSLGGQALYTF.

The rearrangement uses TRBV5-8 and TRBJ1-6; no clear D gene. Trimming cost V 2 bases and J 8 bases, with 14 bases left between them. From germline, CDR1 is SGHTS and CDR2 YDEGEE. The CDR3 length is 15 residues. In nucleotides, the CDR3 is TGTGCCAGCAGCTTCCCCGGGAACGGGTATTCACCCCTCCACTTT. Residues: CASSFPGNGYSPLHF.

The V and J genes are TRBV30 and TRBJ1-2; 7 bases map to TRBD1. Germline CDR1 GTSNPN, CDR2 SVGIG (reference sequence). Trimming cost V 1 base and J 8 bases; bases outside gene matches: 1. The CDR3 is 11 residues long. The CDR3 protein is CAWSEGGGYTF. The DNA for the CDR3 is TGTGCCTGGAGTGAAGGGGGCGGCTACACCTTC.

This chain links TRBV20-1 with TRBJ1-1; unclear D gene. V dropped 2 bases and J dropped 11 bases, with 6 bases sitting between them. CDR3 length: 9 residues. Germline CDR1 and CDR2: DFQATT and SNEGSKA (reference sequence). The CDR3 nucleotides are TGCAGTGCTAGAAGTGAGGCTTTCTTT. Its translation: CSARSEAFF.

This clone has more than one count but fewer than ten. The CDR3 coding sequence is TGCGCCAGCCGGACTAGCGGGAACTACGAGCAGTACTTC. Encoded protein: CASRTSGNYEQYF. The chain joins TRBV5-1 to TRBJ2-7; 12 positions match TRBD2. The CDR3 length is 13 residues. The J segment lost 3 bases and the V segment lost 7 bases, leaving 2 bases of the junction unmatched. The germline V gene has CDR1 SGHRS and CDR2 YFSETQ. Looking up the rest from reference TRBV5-1 and TRBJ2-7 gives the full variable domain: KAGVTQTPRYLIKTRGQQVTLSCSPISGHRSVSWYQQTPGQGLQFLFEYFSETQRNKGNFPGRFSGRQFSNSRSEMNVSTLELGDSALYLCASRTSGNYEQYFGPGTRLTVT.

This clone turned up a few times. The chain carries TRBV14 and TRBJ1-1; TRBD1 matches 10 bases. The CDR3 covers 13 residues. With 5 bases clipped from V and 10 bases from J, the junction kept 7 bases outside the gene matches. CDR1 and CDR2 (germline): SGHDN, FVKESK. CDR3 protein: CASSVRQGAAAFF. The CDR3 DNA follows: TGTGCCAGCAGCGTCAGACAGGGGGCGGCAGCTTTCTTT.

The chain joins TRBV10-2 to TRBJ1-1; D gene unclear. Trimming left V 0 bases short and J 2 bases short, with 10 bases between. This CDR3 region has 15 residues. Germline assignment: CDR1 WSHSY and CDR2 SAAADI. The CDR3 sequence: CASSESSIFNTEAFF. CDR3 in DNA: TGCGCCAGCAGTGAGTCCAGTATATTCAACACTGAAGCTTTCTTT.

This clone was detected a few times. The rearrangement links TRBV5-4 to TRBJ2-5; 10 bases fit TRBD2. Germline-derived CDR1 and CDR2 are SGHNT and YYREEE (reference sequence). V lost 0 bases and J lost 5; bases outside the gene matches: 7. The CDR3 contains 16 residues. CDR3 sequence reads: CASSLGLAGVWETQYF. As DNA, the CDR3 is TGTGCCAGCAGCTTGGGGCTAGCGGGAGTTTGGGAGACCCAGTACTTC.

The V and J genes are TRBV30 and TRBJ2-5; possible D gene TRBD2, 6 bases. The DNA end favors TRBJ2-7, so the J call may be wrong. CDR1 is GTSNPN, CDR2 SVGIG, per germline (reference sequence). The CDR3 totals 17 residues. The CDR3 DNA sequence: TGTGCCTGGAGTGTATCCAGTTGGGCTAGCGAGTACTACGAGCAGTACTTC. It specifies CAWSVSSWASEYYEQYF.

J is TRBJ1-5 and V is TRBV18; D remains unclear. The CDR3 covers 15 residues. CDR1 is KGHSH and CDR2 is LQKENI in the germline V gene. Trimming shortened V by 3 bases and J by 4 bases, and 13 bases separated the two germline ends. The chain's CDR3 is CASSPIGVANQPQHF. The CDR3 region has the DNA TGTGCCAGCTCACCGATCGGGGTTGCTAATCAGCCCCAGCATTTT.

V is TRBV6-1 and J is TRBJ1-2; D not resolved. In germline, CDR1 is MNHNS, CDR2 SASEGT. CDR3 length: 14 residues. V was clipped by 2 bases and J by 3 bases, with 10 bases between them. CDR3 amino acids: CASSETQMHYGYTF. CDR3 in DNA: TGTGCCAGCAGTGAAACACAGATGCACTATGGCTACACCTTC.

The CDR3 sequence is CATSRAHLGNQPQHF. The CDR3 DNA sequence: TGTGCCACCAGCAGAGCGCATCTAGGCAATCAGCCCCAGCATTTT. The chain carries TRBV15 and TRBJ1-5; D gene unclear. Per germline, CDR1 LNHNV and CDR2 YYDKDF (reference sequence). The CDR3 is made up of 15 amino acids. The V end was cut by 1 base, the J end by 2 bases, with 9 bases between.

The rearrangement joins TRBV29-1 to TRBJ2-7, with 8 bases identical to TRBD2. From germline, CDR1 is SQVTM and CDR2 ANQGSEA. Trimming at V came to 6 bases and at J to 7 bases, leaving 14 bases not matched to a gene. This CDR3 is built from 14 residues. The CDR3 loop is CSVGQQTGGGEQYF. The CDR3 coding sequence is TGCAGCGTGGGGCAACAAACGGGAGGGGGGGAGCAGTACTTC.

V is TRBV28 and J is TRBJ1-5; a weak D match, TRBD1 (5 bases). With 3 bases removed from V and 4 bases from J, the gap between germline ends came to 13 bases. Germline V lookup: CDR1 MDHEN, CDR2 SYDVKM. CDR3 size: 15 residues. CDR3 nucleotide sequence: TGTGCCAGCAGTTTTAATGGGGCAGGGAATCAGCCCCAGCATTTT. This translates into CASSFNGAGNQPQHF.

The V call is TRBV11-2, the J call TRBJ2-7; 8 nucleotides align to TRBD1. After removal of 0 bases from V and 11 bases from J, the junction contained 15 bases not matched to a gene. This CDR3 is 16 amino acids long. CDR1 and CDR2 (germline): SGHAT, FQNNGV. The chain's CDR3 is CASSLDPLDRAGSKYF. CDR3 DNA: TGTGCCAGCAGCTTAGATCCTTTGGACAGGGCGGGGAGTAAGTACTTC.

This clone was detected a few times. The chain couples TRBV30 to TRBJ1-1; D may be TRBD1 (5 bases). Germline loops: CDR1 GTSNPN, CDR2 SVGIG (reference sequence). The CDR3 covers 13 residues. V shed 0 bases and J shed 1 base, with 6 bases lying between them. The CDR3 DNA is TGTGCCTGGAGTGTACAGGCGAACACTGAAGCTTTCTTT. As protein: CAWSVQANTEAFF.

V is TRBV4-2 and J is TRBJ1-2; 9 nucleotides agree with TRBD1. The CDR3 is 14 residues long. CDR1 is LGHNA, CDR2 YNFKEQ, per germline. J lost 3 bases, V lost 5 bases, and 4 bases had no gene match. Here the CDR3 reads CASSLWTGDYGYTF. CDR3 in DNA: TGTGCCAGCAGCTTATGGACAGGGGACTATGGCTACACCTTC.

The gene calls are TRBV27 and TRBJ2-7, with 8 nucleotides matching TRBD1. V dropped 7 bases and J dropped 3; count of bases not matched to a gene: 11. The germline V gene encodes CDR1 MNHEY and CDR2 SMNVEV (reference sequence). The CDR3 contains 15 residues. CDR3 coding DNA: TGTGCCAGCACCGTAACAGGGGGGCATCTCTACGAGCAGTACTTC. This gives the protein CASTVTGGHLYEQYF.

The gene calls are TRBV7-2 and TRBJ1-1; a weak D match, TRBD1 (5 bases). The CDR3 runs to 15 residues. The V and J ends lost 4 bases and 4 bases respectively, with 16 bases between them. The germline gives CDR1 SGHTA, CDR2 FQGNSA. This CDR3 reads CASSSVTSGATEAFF. CDR3 bases: TGTGCCAGCAGCTCGGTAACCTCTGGGGCCACTGAAGCTTTCTTT. Based on the CDR3 plus reference TRBV7-2 and TRBJ1-1, the full variable domain is GAGVSQSPSNKVTEKGKDVELRCDPISGHTALYWYRQSLGQGLEFLIYFQGNSAPDKSGLPSDRFSAERTGGSVSTLTIQRTQQEDSAVYLCASSSVTSGATEAFFGQGTRLTVV.

The CDR3 reads CASREQGSYEQYF. For the CDR3, the DNA is TGTGCCAGCAGGGAACAGGGGTCCTACGAGCAGTACTTC. J is TRBJ2-7 and V is TRBV6-1, with 7 bases lining up with TRBD1. Per the germline V gene, CDR1 is MNHNS and CDR2 is SASEGT. Trimming took 6 bases from V and 1 from J; bases not matched to a gene: 3. This CDR3 region has 13 residues.

This chain connects TRBV13 to TRBJ2-7, with D unresolved. CDR3 length equals 14 residues. Trimming removed 1 base at V and 3 bases at J, with 10 bases between. CDR1 and CDR2 from the germline V gene are PRHDT and FYEKMQ (reference sequence). DNA of the CDR3: TGTGCCAGCAGCTTAGATTCACGGTTCTACGAGCAGTACTTC. Protein sequence: CASSLDSRFYEQYF.

The V and J genes are TRBV2 and TRBJ2-5; D gene uncertain. The germline V gene encodes CDR1 SNHLY and CDR2 FYNNEI. The CDR3 is 11 residues long. V lost 6 bases to trimming and J lost 5 bases, with 7 bases between them. The CDR3 coding sequence is TGTGCCAGCAGATTAGAGGAGACCCAGTACTTC. Its protein product is CASRLEETQYF.

This clone is a singleton in its sample. The V call is TRBV5-1, the J call TRBJ2-7; the D gene is possibly TRBD1 (5 bases). Trimming pared 7 bases from V and 2 bases from J, leaving 13 bases between. The CDR3 contains 13 residues. Germline V lookup: CDR1 SGHRS, CDR2 YFSETQ. CDR3 DNA sequence: TGCGCCAGCGGACCCGACAGTGCCTACGAGCAGTACTTC. It is translated as CASGPDSAYEQYF.

The chain employs TRBV5-6 and TRBJ2-3, with TRBD2 matching over 10 bases. In germline, CDR1 is SGHDT, CDR2 YYEEEE. The trim removed 2 bases at V and 1 base at J, leaving 1 base unmatched. The CDR3 runs 15 residues. CDR3 in amino acids: CASSLGLAGTDTQYF. Here the CDR3 DNA reads TGTGCCAGCAGCTTAGGACTAGCGGGCACAGATACGCAGTATTTT. Variable domain in full (rest from reference TRBV5-6 and TRBJ2-3): DAGVTQSPTHLIKTRGQQVTLRCSPKSGHDTVSWYQQALGQGPQFIFQYYEEEERQRGNFPDRFSGHQFPNYSSELNVNALLLGDSALYLCASSLGLAGTDTQYFGPGTRLTVL.

The CDR3, as DNA: TGTGCCAGTAGCCAGGACAGGGCGGTTCGGAAACTGTTTTTT. Its translation: CASSQDRAVRKLFF. The gene calls are TRBV19 and TRBJ1-4, with 8 bases fitting TRBD1. V dropped 6 bases and J dropped 11; count of bases not matched to a gene: 11. From germline, CDR1 is LNHDA and CDR2 SQIVND (reference sequence). The CDR3 loop spans 14 amino acids.

The chain is built from TRBV5-1 and TRBJ1-3; weak D call: TRBD1 (6 bases). V lost 1 base to trimming and J lost 0 bases, with 17 bases between them. Germline CDR1 is SGHRS and CDR2 is YFSETQ. The CDR3 loop spans 18 amino acids. CDR3 region: CASSLTLPGAHSGNTIYF. DNA for the CDR3: TGCGCCAGCAGCTTGACCCTGCCAGGGGCTCACTCTGGAAACACCATATATTTT.

To note about this clone: The sample has other DNA sequences that encode this CDR3 too. The J gene is TRBJ2-3, the V gene TRBV27, with D perhaps TRBD2 (7 bases). Germline loops: CDR1 MNHEY, CDR2 SMNVEV (reference sequence). The V gene lost 8 bases and the J gene lost 0 bases, with 12 bases spanning the gap. The CDR3 sequence is 14 residues long. The CDR3 loop is CASGGASSTDTQYF. The CDR3 nucleotides are TGTGCCAGCGGGGGGGCCAGTAGCACAGATACGCAGTATTTT.

This clone has more than one count but fewer than ten. The rearrangement links TRBV6-6 to TRBJ1-5, with a tentative D call TRBD1 (5 bases). Per germline, CDR1 MNHNY and CDR2 SVGAGI (reference sequence). V lost 1 base to trimming and J lost 7 bases, with 11 bases between them. The CDR3 consists of 14 residues. CDR3 protein: CASSYWADNQPQHF. The CDR3 DNA reads as TGTGCCAGCAGTTACTGGGCGGACAACCAGCCCCAGCATTTT.

The chain is built from TRBV29-1 and TRBJ2-1; TRBD2 aligns across 10 bases. Germline V gene data show CDR1 as SQVTM and CDR2 as ANQGSEA. Trimming at V came to 6 bases and at J to 2 bases, leaving 13 bases not matched to a gene. CDR3 length equals 17 residues. This CDR3 is CSVALAGGPFTYNEQFF. CDR3 bases: TGCAGCGTCGCCTTAGCGGGAGGCCCCTTTACCTACAATGAGCAGTTCTTC.

This rearrangement joins TRBV12-5 to TRBJ1-5; D uncertain. This CDR3 is built from 14 residues. Germline CDR1 reads LGHNT; CDR2 reads FRNRAP. V lost 0 bases and J lost 7, with 10 bases in between. CDR3 sequence reads: CASGLVNRKQPQHF. The CDR3 nucleotides are TGTGCTAGTGGTTTGGTAAATCGTAAACAGCCCCAGCATTTT.

The chain links TRBV2 to TRBJ2-1; D not certain. The V gene's germline CDR1 is SNHLY and CDR2 FYNNEI. The CDR3 is 13 residues long. Trimming took off 2 bases at V and 13 bases at J, with 15 bases between the two ends. CDR3 nucleotide sequence: TGTGCCAGCAGTGAAAATACGGCGCCAGGTCAGTTCTTC. Translating gives CASSENTAPGQFF.

In its sample, this clone was seen once. CDR3 in amino acids: CASSLTTSFTGELFF. The DNA of the CDR3 is TGTGCCAGCAGCTTAACGACTAGCTTCACCGGGGAGCTGTTTTTT. The genes are TRBV7-3 and TRBJ2-2; 7 bases agree with TRBD2. The length of the CDR3 is 15 residues. The junction had 2 bases not matched to a gene; V was cut back by 0 bases and J by 4 bases. CDR1 SGHTA and CDR2 FQGTGA come from the germline V gene. Looking up the rest from reference TRBV7-3 and TRBJ2-2 gives the full variable domain: GAGVSQTPSNKVTEKGKYVELRCDPISGHTALYWYRQSLGQGPEFLIYFQGTGAADDSGLPNDRFFAVRPEGSVSTLKIQRTERGDSAVYLCASSLTTSFTGELFFGEGSRLTVL.